This T cell receptor beta chain was captured in a study of blood T cell repertoires in COVID-19. The CDR3 is made up of 18 amino acids. Germline-derived CDR1 and CDR2 are MNHNS and SASEGT. Profiling relied on immunoSEQ multiplex PCR, and the TCRdb table lists in-frame clones only, not all of them. The data show 200,000 to 300,000 clones, with 70% to 90% seen just once and more than 4.5% held by the top ten. As regards this clone: Compared with germline, one end of the junction differs, possibly owing to a read error.

The chain employs TRBV6-1 and TRBJ2-1; 11 positions match TRBD2. Material: peripheral blood. This sequence was found in an older woman with COVID-19, enrolled during active disease. The CDR3 DNA reads TGTGCCAGCAGTAAAGCCGGGACTAGCGGTTGGTCCTACAATGAGCAGTTCTTC. Translated, it gives CASSKAGTSGWSYNEQFF.